Listed here are 7 T cell receptor beta chains from one sample, sequenced in a study of human T cells and chemical hapten exposure. TCRdb re-called the RACE reads through MiXCR, storing one row per CDR3 protein. The data contain a few hundred thousand distinct CDR3 sequences, about 6.9% of them singletons. Time point indicated: patch test 2, 6 weeks after DPC sensitization. As for treatment: therapeutic diphenylcyclopropenone sensitization with weekly scalp DPC. The sample here was whole blood, taken in connection with sensitization to the hapten diphenylcyclopropenone (DPC). The receptors originated from a woman aged 18 to 35 with alopecia areata. Some clones in this sample may be carry-over from other donors' samples.

The chain recombines TRBV10-3 with TRBJ2-2, with TRBD2 matching 8 bases. V lost 0 bases, J lost 1 base, and 4 bases stayed unmatched. This CDR3 has 17 residues. Germline loops: CDR1 ENHRY, CDR2 SYGVKD. The DNA of the CDR3 is TGTGCCATCAGTGAGTCGACGCGGGGGGAGAACACCGGGGAGCTGTTTTTT. Residues: CAISESTRGENTGELFF.

This clonotype was found many times. V gene TRBV7-3 combines with J gene TRBJ1-1; maybe TRBD1 (5 bases). V gave up 0 bases and J gave up 4 bases, with 18 bases separating them. This CDR3 comprises 17 residues. Germline V CDR1 and CDR2: SGHTA, FQGTGA. As DNA, the CDR3 is TGTGCCAGCAGCTTAACTGGGGGGAGGGAGCCCAGCACTGAAGCTTTCTTT. Protein sequence: CASSLTGGREPSTEAFF.

This clonotype occurred a few times. The CDR3 loop reads CASSLLGGDSTDTQYF. The CDR3 DNA is TGTGCCAGCAGCTTACTTGGCGGGGACAGCACAGATACGCAGTATTTT. The rearrangement uses TRBV7-3 and TRBJ2-3; D possibly corresponds to TRBD2 (6 bases). CDR1 is SGHTA and CDR2 is FQGTGA in the germline V gene. V shed 2 bases and J shed 0 bases, with 12 bases lying between them. The CDR3 has 16 amino acids.

This clonotype showed up many times. Written as DNA, the CDR3 is TGTGCCAGCAGGGGGACAGGGGTTGAAGAAAAACTGTTTTTT. Amino acid sequence: CASRGTGVEEKLFF. The chain combines TRBV6-5 with TRBJ1-4, with 10 bases matching TRBD1. The germline gives CDR1 MNHEY, CDR2 SVGAGI. This CDR3 comprises 14 residues. V lost 6 bases and J lost 8; bases outside the gene matches: 6.

This clonotype was seen many times. This chain uses TRBV29-1 with TRBJ2-1, with 9 bases that match TRBD1. This CDR3 region has 13 residues. V lost 3 bases and J lost 8; bases outside the gene matches: 5. In germline, CDR1 is SQVTM, CDR2 ANQGSEA. The CDR3: CSVDKGQGDEQFF. The CDR3 bases are TGCAGCGTTGATAAGGGACAGGGCGATGAGCAGTTCTTC.

In this sample, this clonotype turned up a few times. CDR3 nucleotide sequence: TGTGCCAGCAGACGGGGACTAGCGGGGGGGCCCGGGACAGATACGCAGTATTTT. This codes for CASRRGLAGGPGTDTQYF. This chain connects TRBV5-6 to TRBJ2-3; 16 bases match TRBD2. V was clipped by 5 bases and J by 3 bases; unmatched bases: 9. CDR1 is SGHDT and CDR2 is YYEEEE in the germline V gene. The CDR3 length is 18 residues.

In its sample, this clonotype was seen many times. The J gene is TRBJ1-5, the V gene TRBV6-6; D might be TRBD1 (6 bases). This CDR3 has 15 amino acids. From germline, CDR1 is MNHNY and CDR2 SVGAGI (reference sequence). Trimming removed 5 bases from V and 1 base from J, with 12 bases in between. The CDR3 DNA reads as TGTGCCAGCAGTAGTACAGGGTTGAGCAATCAGCCCCAGCATTTT. This codes for CASSSTGLSNQPQHF.